Below are 30 T cell receptor beta chains sequenced from a single sample in a study of cytomegalovirus exposure and HLA in healthy donors. Primers for the PCR totalled 60 Vbeta and 13 Jbeta. Assay used: immunoSEQ multiplex PCR; TCRdb lists only in-frame clones, some missing. Recorded for this sample: around 100,000 clones. The sequenced sample was PBMCs. These receptors were obtained from a man aged 35 to 55 in good health and CMV-seronegative.

This chain links TRBV7-9 with TRBJ2-7; 7 bases line up with TRBD2. The CDR3 has 15 residues. V lost 4 bases and J lost 2; bases outside the gene matches: 8. Germline lookup yields CDR1 SEHNR and CDR2 FQNEAQ (reference sequence). The CDR3 coding sequence is TGTGCCAGCAGCTCTACCGGGACTACCCCCTACGAGCAGTACTTC. This codes for CASSSTGTTPYEQYF.

The V call is TRBV19, the J call TRBJ1-1; D remains ambiguous. The V gene lost 1 base and the J gene lost 0 bases, with 9 bases spanning the gap. Per germline, CDR1 LNHDA and CDR2 SQIVND (reference sequence). CDR3 size: 15 residues. CDR3 sequence: CASSIGADMNTEAFF. CDR3 in DNA: TGTGCCAGTAGTATAGGAGCTGACATGAACACTGAAGCTTTCTTT.

J is TRBJ2-1 and V is TRBV7-4, with 13 bases identical to TRBD2. The germline V gene encodes CDR1 SGHVT and CDR2 SQSDAQ. The length of the CDR3 is 17 residues. With V trimmed by 2 bases and J by 4 bases, 5 bases remained unmatched. The CDR3 coding sequence is TGTGCCAGCAGCTTACCGACTAGCGGGAGGACGTACAATGAGCAGTTCTTC. Protein product: CASSLPTSGRTYNEQFF.

J is TRBJ2-7 and V is TRBV27; 7 nucleotides agree with TRBD1. Germline CDR1 is MNHEY and CDR2 is SMNVEV (reference sequence). V lost 6 bases and J lost 2; bases outside the gene matches: 1. The CDR3 is 12 amino acids. In nucleotides, the CDR3 is TGTGCCAGCAGCGGGACAGCCTACGAGCAGTACTTC. Its translation is CASSGTAYEQYF.

V gene TRBV6-1 combines with J gene TRBJ2-1; 14 bases are a match to TRBD2. J gave up 9 bases and V 6 bases, and 7 bases lay outside the gene matches. This CDR3 is built from 15 residues. Germline V gene sequence: CDR1 MNHNS, CDR2 SASEGT. CDR3 in amino acids: CASSRGLAGGSEQFF. In nucleotides, the CDR3 is TGTGCCAGCAGCCGAGGACTAGCGGGAGGTTCTGAGCAGTTCTTC.

The chain uses TRBV27 and TRBJ2-1, with TRBD2 matching 7 bases. The germline CDR1 and CDR2 sequences are MNHEY and SMNVEV (reference sequence). The length of the CDR3 is 15 residues. With V trimmed by 5 bases and J by 2 bases, 6 bases remained unmatched. The CDR3 reads CASSDLAGAYNEQFF. The CDR3 region has the DNA TGTGCCAGCAGTGACCTGGCGGGAGCCTACAATGAGCAGTTCTTC.

The chain couples TRBV7-9 to TRBJ2-7; D perhaps matches TRBD1 (5 bases). The germline V gene encodes CDR1 SEHNR and CDR2 FQNEAQ (reference sequence). CDR3 length: 14 residues. Trimming removed 1 base from V and 2 bases from J, with 9 bases in between. The CDR3 loop is CASSLGQGTYEQYF. The CDR3 DNA is TGTGCCAGCAGCTTAGGTCAGGGAACCTACGAGCAGTACTTC.

The rearrangement links TRBV7-7 to TRBJ2-7; possibly TRBD1 for D (6 bases). Germline V CDR1 and CDR2: SSHAT, FNYEAQ (reference sequence). This CDR3 is built from 14 residues. V was cut by 5 bases and J by 2 bases, with 13 bases left in between. In DNA form, the CDR3 reads TGTGCCAGCAGCCCTAGTACAGGGACCTACGAGCAGTACTTC. Its translation is CASSPSTGTYEQYF.

The V call is TRBV29-1, the J call TRBJ2-5, with 9 bases aligning to TRBD1. The CDR3 runs to 14 residues. J gave up 0 bases and V 4 bases, and 3 bases lay outside the gene matches. Germline V lookup: CDR1 SQVTM, CDR2 ANQGSEA. CDR3 amino acids: CSVAGQGYQETQYF. The DNA of the CDR3 is TGCAGCGTTGCGGGACAGGGATACCAAGAGACCCAGTACTTC. Supplemented by reference TRBV29-1 and TRBJ2-5, the full variable domain reads SAVISQKPSRDICQRGTSLTIQCQVDSQVTMMFWYRQQPGQSLTLIATANQGSEATYESGFVIDKFPISRPNLTFSTLTVSNMSPEDSSIYLCSVAGQGYQETQYFGPGTRLLVL.

This chain uses TRBV5-1 with TRBJ2-3, with TRBD1 identical over 7 bases. Germline V gene data show CDR1 as SGHRS and CDR2 as YFSETQ. The CDR3 is 15 amino acids. With 1 base clipped from V and 6 bases from J, the junction kept 8 bases outside the gene matches. The CDR3 sequence: CASSLMGRGQDTQYF. The CDR3 nucleotides are TGCGCCAGCAGCTTGATGGGCAGGGGACAGGATACGCAGTATTTT.

Written as DNA, the CDR3 is TGTGCCAGCAGTTTCGGCGGGACCACCTACGAGCAGTACTTC. Amino acids: CASSFGGTTYEQYF. V gene TRBV28 combines with J gene TRBJ2-7, with a tentative D call TRBD2 (6 bases). This CDR3 is 14 amino acids long. Between the trimmed V and J ends, which lost 3 bases and 2 bases, there was a span of 11 bases. CDR1 and CDR2 from the germline V gene are MDHEN and SYDVKM. The full variable domain, its missing parts supplied by reference TRBV28 and TRBJ2-7, is DVKVTQSSRYLVKRTGEKVFLECVQDMDHENMFWYRQDPGLGLRLIYFSYDVKMKEKGDIPEGYSVSREKKERFSLILESASTNQTSMYLCASSFGGTTYEQYFGPGTRLTVT.

The CDR3 nucleotides are TGCGCCAGCAGCCCTCAACCGACGGGAGTCGCTGAAGCTTTCTTT. Translation gives CASSPQPTGVAEAFF. This sequence joins TRBV5-1 and TRBJ1-1, with D unresolved. The CDR3 is made up of 15 amino acids. Germline-derived CDR1 and CDR2 are SGHRS and YFSETQ. Deletions cut 4 bases from V and 6 bases from J, with 19 bases between.

V usage is TRBV30 and J usage is TRBJ1-5; 9 nucleotides agree with TRBD1. Germline CDR1 reads GTSNPN; CDR2 reads SVGIG (reference sequence). This CDR3 contains 15 residues. The junction had 4 bases not matched to a gene; V was cut back by 2 bases and J by 2 bases. The CDR3 is CAWSPGQGRNQPQHF. The DNA of the CDR3 is TGTGCCTGGAGTCCGGGACAGGGTCGCAATCAGCCCCAGCATTTT.

This chain uses TRBV7-9 with TRBJ1-5, with TRBD1 identical over 12 bases. The CDR3 consists of 17 residues. The V segment lost 1 base and the J segment 7 bases; nucleotides outside the gene matches: 8. The germline gives CDR1 SEHNR, CDR2 FQNEAQ (reference sequence). The CDR3 sequence is CASSLGMGQGARQPQHF. CDR3 bases: TGTGCCAGCAGCTTAGGGATGGGACAGGGGGCAAGGCAGCCCCAGCATTTT.

J is TRBJ1-3 and V is TRBV7-9, with 9 positions matching TRBD1. This CDR3 contains 18 residues. With 8 bases clipped from V and 2 bases from J, the junction kept 16 bases outside the gene matches. The germline gives CDR1 SEHNR, CDR2 FQNEAQ (reference sequence). The CDR3 here is CASRGDRDPFPTGNTIYF. CDR3 DNA sequence: TGTGCCAGCCGGGGGGACAGGGATCCTTTCCCCACTGGAAACACCATATATTTT. The complete variable domain, with remaining parts taken from reference TRBV7-9 and TRBJ1-3, reads DTGVSQNPRHKITKRGQNVTFRCDPISEHNRLYWYRQTLGQGPEFLTYFQNEAQLEKSRLLSDRFSAERPKGSFSTLEIQRTEQGDSAMYLCASRGDRDPFPTGNTIYFGEGSWLTVV.

The chain recombines TRBV14 with TRBJ2-3, with D hard to call. From germline, CDR1 is SGHDN and CDR2 FVKESK. This CDR3 has 17 amino acids. V was clipped by 0 bases and J by 2 bases, with 15 bases between them. CDR3 nucleotide sequence: TGTGCCAGCAGCCAAGATTTCGAACAGCCGTTCACAGATACGCAGTATTTT. It codes for CASSQDFEQPFTDTQYF. The full variable domain, its missing parts supplied by reference TRBV14 and TRBJ2-3, is EAGVTQFPSHSVIEKGQTVTLRCDPISGHDNLYWYRRVMGKEIKFLLHFVKESKQDESGMPNNRFLAERTGGTYSTLKVQPAELEDSGVYFCASSQDFEQPFTDTQYFGPGTRLTVL.

The chain is built from TRBV4-3 and TRBJ1-4, with 9 bases matching TRBD1. V was pared by 4 bases and J by 4 bases, with 4 bases of the junction left unmatched. The CDR3 spans 15 residues. Germline lookup yields CDR1 LGHNA and CDR2 YSLEER. CDR3 bases: TGCGCCAGCAGCCCACAGGGGGCTATTAATGAAAAACTGTTTTTT. Protein sequence: CASSPQGAINEKLFF.

The CDR3 protein is CASSELSNYGYTF. The CDR3 DNA sequence: TGCGCCAGCAGTGAGCTTTCTAACTATGGCTACACCTTC. J is TRBJ1-2 and V is TRBV10-2; the D is unclear. The germline V gene has CDR1 WSHSY and CDR2 SAAADI. The CDR3 runs 13 residues. The V gene lost 2 bases and the J gene lost 0 bases, with 4 bases spanning the gap.

This chain connects TRBV7-8 to TRBJ2-2; TRBD2 aligns across 7 bases. The germline V gene encodes CDR1 SGHVS and CDR2 FQNEAQ. V was pared by 5 bases and J by 4 bases, with 10 bases of the junction left unmatched. The CDR3 extends over 16 amino acids. CDR3 sequence: CASSPGRSVLTGELFF. The DNA for the CDR3 is TGTGCCAGCAGCCCCGGGAGGAGCGTACTCACCGGGGAGCTGTTTTTT.

The V call is TRBV6-1, the J call TRBJ2-5; D gene unclear. The DNA end is a closer match to TRBJ2-7, so the J assignment may be wrong. Germline CDR1 is MNHNS and CDR2 is SASEGT. The CDR3 contains 12 residues. CDR3 in DNA: TGTGCCAGCAGTCCCCTAGTCGACGAGCAGTACTTC. Amino acid sequence: CASSPLVDEQYF.

V is TRBV18 and J is TRBJ1-1; D is undetermined. The CDR3 is made up of 14 amino acids. Germline V gene sequence: CDR1 KGHSH, CDR2 LQKENI. Trimming removed 2 bases from V and 4 bases from J, with 11 bases in between. CDR3 sequence reads: CASSPVGPSTEAFF. The CDR3 DNA reads as TGTGCCAGCTCACCAGTCGGTCCAAGCACTGAAGCTTTCTTT.

The chain uses TRBV5-4 and TRBJ2-5; D unresolved. CDR3 length: 15 residues. CDR1 and CDR2 from the germline V gene are SGHNT and YYREEE (reference sequence). V lost 0 bases and J 1 base, leaving 10 bases between the germline ends. The CDR3 DNA reads TGTGCCAGCAGCTTGGTTTCGGCTAGCCAAGAGACCCAGTACTTC. It is translated as CASSLVSASQETQYF.

The chain is built from TRBV5-4 and TRBJ1-1; 12 nucleotides match TRBD1. V trimming: 2 bases; J trimming: 4 bases; junction bases outside the gene matches: 6. Germline V lookup: CDR1 SGHNT, CDR2 YYREEE (reference sequence). There are 16 residues in the CDR3. The CDR3 is CASSFGGTGGLTEAFF. In DNA, the CDR3 is TGTGCCAGCAGCTTTGGGGGGACAGGGGGCCTCACTGAAGCTTTCTTT.

V gene TRBV16 combines with J gene TRBJ1-1; TRBD1 is a possible D gene (6 bases). The CDR3 consists of 15 residues. V lost 0 bases, J lost 1 base, and 9 bases lay in between. Germline loops: CDR1 KGHSY, CDR2 FQNENV. The CDR3 nucleotides are TGTGCCAGCAGCCAATCAGGGGGAACGAACACTGAAGCTTTCTTT. Protein: CASSQSGGTNTEAFF.

The rearrangement uses TRBV10-3 and TRBJ1-5; 8 bases align to TRBD1. The CDR3 runs to 15 residues. In germline, CDR1 is ENHRY, CDR2 SYGVKD. Trimming at V came to 3 bases and at J to 6 bases, leaving 7 bases not matched to a gene. In DNA form, the CDR3 reads TGTGCCATCAGTGATCCCGGACAGGGAGGTCAGCCCCAGCATTTT. It yields the protein CAISDPGQGGQPQHF.

The genes are TRBV13 and TRBJ2-7; D possibly corresponds to TRBD2 (6 bases). Germline V gene sequence: CDR1 PRHDT, CDR2 FYEKMQ (reference sequence). The CDR3 contains 15 residues. The germline V and J ends were trimmed by 5 bases and 0 bases, with 14 bases remaining between them. The CDR3 loop reads CASSPFGGLSYEQYF. In DNA form, the CDR3 reads TGTGCCAGCAGCCCCTTCGGGGGACTCTCCTACGAGCAGTACTTC. The entire variable domain, with the rest obtained from reference TRBV13 and TRBJ2-7, is as follows: AAGVIQSPRHLIKEKRETATLKCYPIPRHDTVYWYQQGPGQDPQFLISFYEKMQSDKGSIPDRFSAQQFSDYHSELNMSSLELGDSALYFCASSPFGGLSYEQYFGPGTRLTVT.

J is TRBJ2-7 and V is TRBV10-3; D ambiguous. Germline V gives CDR1 ENHRY, CDR2 SYGVKD. The CDR3 consists of 15 residues. Trimming stripped 6 bases from V and 4 bases from J, with 19 bases between. CDR3 residues: CAIRAEDPAHYEQYF. CDR3 bases: TGTGCCATCAGGGCCGAAGACCCAGCGCATTACGAGCAGTACTTC.

The J gene is TRBJ2-7, the V gene TRBV5-1; weak D call: TRBD2 (6 bases). This CDR3 is 15 amino acids long. Germline loops: CDR1 SGHRS, CDR2 YFSETQ. The ends were cut back, 4 bases at V and 0 bases at J, with 14 bases in the middle. Written as DNA, the CDR3 is TGCGCCAGCAGCCCGACGGGGAGGAGCTCCTACGAGCAGTACTTC. Amino acid sequence: CASSPTGRSSYEQYF.

This chain links TRBV30 with TRBJ2-5; the match to TRBD1 covers 10 bases. The CDR3 is made up of 15 amino acids. V lost 3 bases to trimming and J lost 4 bases; unmatched junction nucleotides: 8. The V gene's germline CDR1 is GTSNPN and CDR2 SVGIG (reference sequence). The CDR3, as DNA: TGTGCCTGGAGGCCCCGGACAGGGGGTAGAGAGACCCAGTACTTC. Residues: CAWRPRTGGRETQYF.

The gene calls are TRBV11-3 and TRBJ2-7, with 10 bases aligning to TRBD1. The V gene's germline CDR1 is SGHNT and CDR2 YENEEA. The CDR3 sequence is 15 residues long. With 5 bases clipped from V and 2 bases from J, the junction kept 6 bases outside the gene matches. The CDR3 protein is CASSPGTGATYEQYF. CDR3 coding DNA: TGTGCCAGCAGCCCTGGGACAGGGGCTACCTACGAGCAGTACTTC.